The 29 T cell receptor beta chains reported below all come from one sample, sequenced in a study of metastatic and nonmetastatic thyroid tumors (dated by TCRdb to about 2020). No patient had received any treatment before thyroid surgery. The library was prepared using PCR. Sequencing relied on an Illumina HiSeq 4000. The public sequencing data were trimmed at Q25 with fastp and processed into clonotypes with MiXCR by TCRdb, which kept only in-frame beta chains. Across this sample there are about 30,000 clones, with about 25% seen only once. Of the sample, 9.2% is held by the ten largest clones. Sequencing used blood. These receptors all come from a female donor with papillary thyroid cancer or a benign thyroid nodule (not recorded which). Some clones in this sample may be carry-over from other donors' samples.

V gene TRBV11-2 combines with J gene TRBJ1-3; TRBD1 matches at 10 bases. Germline-derived CDR1 and CDR2 are SGHAT and FQNNGV. V trimming: 7 bases; J trimming: 0 bases; junction bases outside the gene matches: 6. CDR3 length: 16 residues. The CDR3 protein is CASTTGTGASGNTIYF. CDR3 sequence (DNA): TGTGCCAGCACGACCGGGACAGGGGCCTCTGGAAACACCATATATTTT.

This clone has a count of ten or more. The chain is built from TRBV10-3 and TRBJ1-1, with D maybe TRBD1 (5 bases). With 10 bases removed from V and 5 bases from J, the gap between germline ends came to 20 bases. CDR3 length: 14 amino acids. CDR1 is ENHRY and CDR2 is SYGVKD in the germline V gene. In nucleotides, the CDR3 is TGTGCCACCAGACCAGGGTGGAGGGAAACTGAAGCTTTCTTT. It specifies CATRPGWRETEAFF.

As for this clone: One end of the junction is discordant with germline, which a read error may explain. The rearrangement joins TRBV3-1 to TRBJ1-5; no reliable D call. The length of the CDR3 is 8 residues. Germline V gene sequence: CDR1 LGHDT, CDR2 YNNKEL (reference sequence). Here the CDR3 reads CASEPQRF. The CDR3 DNA follows: TGTGCCAGCGAGCCCCAGCGTTTT.

Comments on this clone: The conserved phenylalanine or tryptophan normally closing the CDR3 is absent here, so this likely arose from a read error. The chain employs TRBV6-5 and TRBJ2-1; weak D call: TRBD2 (6 bases). Germline assignment: CDR1 MNHEY and CDR2 SVGAGI. The CDR3 runs to 16 residues. This chain's CDR3 is CARSYSRRDNYNEQFY. In DNA form, the CDR3 reads TGTGCCAGAAGTTACTCGAGGCGGGATAACTACAATGAGCAGTTCTAC.

In this sample, this clone turned up many times. This could be a read error, since a much larger clone is one nucleotide away. The J gene is TRBJ2-3, the V gene TRBV6-1; D unclear. Germline values: CDR1 MNHNS, CDR2 SASEGT. The CDR3 sequence is 14 residues long. As DNA, the CDR3 is TGTGCCAGCAATGAACACGTCCCCCCAGATACGCAGTATTTT. It translates to CASNEHVPPDTQYF.

About this clone itself: At one boundary the junction diverges from the germline segment, which might be a read error. The rearrangement links TRBV20-1 to TRBJ1-1; no reliable D call. The CDR3 sequence is 13 residues long. Germline assignment: CDR1 DFQATT and CDR2 SNEGSKA (reference sequence). DNA for the CDR3: TGCAGTGCCAAGCCTGATCAGTACACTGAATCTCTCTTT. Translating gives CSAKPDQYTESLF.

V gene TRBV20-1 combines with J gene TRBJ2-1; 15 nucleotides line up with TRBD2. Germline V gene sequence: CDR1 DFQATT, CDR2 SNEGSKA (reference sequence). V lost 3 bases to trimming and J lost 9 bases; unmatched junction nucleotides: 3. The CDR3 runs to 14 residues. For the CDR3, the DNA is TGCAGTGCTAGGGGACTAGCGGGAGGCGGTGAGCAGTTCTTC. Translating gives CSARGLAGGGEQFF.

This clone was detected ten times or more. The gene calls are TRBV28 and TRBJ1-1; D unclear. V was clipped by 6 bases and J by 0 bases, with 17 bases between them. This CDR3 contains 16 residues. Germline lookup yields CDR1 MDHEN and CDR2 SYDVKM. This CDR3 reads CASSGIGIGMNTEAFF. The DNA of the CDR3 is TGTGCCAGCAGCGGCATCGGGATAGGGATGAACACTGAAGCTTTCTTT.

Of note for this clone: The conserved final phenylalanine or tryptophan is absent from the CDR3, which likely points to a read error. This chain connects TRBV12-3 or TRBV12-4 to TRBJ1-1; D not resolved. V lost 4 bases and J 0 bases, leaving 3 bases between the germline ends. The CDR3 has 12 residues. CDR3 residues: CASSYLNTEAFL. CDR3 DNA sequence: TGTGCCAGCAGTTATTTGAACACTGAAGCTTTCCTT.

This clone has ten or more counts. The chain links TRBV12-3 or TRBV12-4 to TRBJ2-5; 7 positions match TRBD2. This CDR3 spans 15 amino acids. V trimming: 5 bases; J trimming: 5 bases; junction bases outside the gene matches: 11. DNA of the CDR3: TGTGCCAGCAGTCGTTTTAGCGGGCCCCCGGAGACCCAGTACTTC. Amino acids: CASSRFSGPPETQYF.

The sample holds many counts of this clone. The chain links TRBV4-2 to TRBJ1-5; 7 bases fit TRBD1. Germline CDR1 reads LGHNA; CDR2 reads YNFKEQ. The V segment lost 1 base and the J segment 0 bases; nucleotides outside the gene matches: 3. This CDR3 spans 16 amino acids. CDR3 coding DNA: TGTGCCAGCAGCCAAGCGAACAGGGGTAGCAATCAGCCCCAGCATTTT. This gives the protein CASSQANRGSNQPQHF.

This clone is labeled as medium-sized. V usage is TRBV6-1 and J usage is TRBJ2-1, with D perhaps TRBD2 (5 bases). Germline V gene data show CDR1 as MNHNS and CDR2 as SASEGT. The CDR3 is made up of 15 amino acids. Trimming pared 7 bases from V and 2 bases from J, leaving 15 bases between. Here the CDR3 DNA reads TGTGCCAGCACCAAAGCGGACCAAACCTACAATGAGCAGTTCTTC. Translation: CASTKADQTYNEQFF.

A remark on this clone: The junction and the germline gene differ at one end; a read error may be behind it. The chain joins TRBV11-2 to TRBJ2-1; TRBD2 matches 7 bases. The CDR3 has 16 residues. Germline V gene data show CDR1 as SGHAT and CDR2 as FQNNGV. The CDR3 sequence: CASSSFLGRSYNEQLF. The CDR3 DNA reads TGTGCCAGCAGCTCCTTCCTCGGGAGGAGTTACAATGAGCAGTTATTC.

The CDR3 reads CAWNGQGIEKLFF. The CDR3 bases are TGTGCCTGGAATGGTCAGGGGATAGAAAAACTGTTTTTT. The gene calls are TRBV30 and TRBJ1-4; perhaps TRBD1 as D (6 bases). V gave up 4 bases and J gave up 8 bases, with 14 bases separating them. Germline loops: CDR1 GTSNPN, CDR2 SVGIG (reference sequence). This CDR3 contains 13 residues.

Concerning this clone: This may be a read error: a much more frequent sequence differs by one nucleotide. The same CDR3 also results from other DNA sequences found in this sample. The genes are TRBV10-1 and TRBJ1-1; TRBD1 agrees at 8 bases. The CDR3 covers 12 residues. V shed 8 bases, J shed 8 bases, and the junction held 7 bases outside the gene matches. Germline V lookup: CDR1 WNHNN, CDR2 SYGVQD (reference sequence). The DNA of the CDR3 is TGCGCCAGCTCGGACAGGGAAACCGAAGCTTTCTTT. It encodes CASSDRETEAFF.

The chain links TRBV11-2 to TRBJ1-2; no definite D call. The CDR3 loop spans 12 amino acids. Germline V lookup: CDR1 SGHAT, CDR2 FQNNGV. Trimming cost V 2 bases and J 7 bases, with 8 bases left between them. CDR3 coding DNA: TGTGCCAGCAGCTTATGGCTCTCTGGCTACACCTTC. This encodes CASSLWLSGYTF.

As regards this clone: The germline gene is not matched at one end of the junction; a read error may be the cause. The chain combines TRBV5-6 with TRBJ2-7; D unclear. This CDR3 is built from 15 residues. Germline V gives CDR1 SGHDT, CDR2 YYEEEE. CDR3 residues: CANSLFTVGTYEQYF. Here the CDR3 DNA reads TGTGCCAACAGCCTCTTCACGGTAGGGACCTACGAGCAGTACTTC.

This clone has only one observation. Germline is not matched at one junction end, which may reflect a read error. The V gene is TRBV5-1, the J gene TRBJ2-1; D might be TRBD1 (6 bases). There are 13 residues in the CDR3. The germline gives CDR1 SGHRS, CDR2 YFSETQ. In DNA form, the CDR3 reads TGCGCCAGCAGCTCGGACTGGGACAATGAGCAGATCTTC. It translates to CASSSDWDNEQIF.

Many counts were recorded for this clone. The chain joins TRBV28 to TRBJ1-5; 8 bases agree with TRBD1. Germline assignment: CDR1 MDHEN and CDR2 SYDVKM. The CDR3 runs to 15 residues. Losses at the gene ends were 3 bases for V and 2 bases for J; bases not matched to a gene: 3. CDR3 sequence reads: CASSFTGGRNQPQHF. The DNA for the CDR3 is TGTGCCAGCAGTTTTACAGGGGGGCGCAATCAGCCCCAGCATTTT.

The V and J genes are TRBV20-1 and TRBJ1-3; 7 bases fit TRBD1. CDR3 length: 15 amino acids. V was pared by 5 bases and J by 8 bases, with 15 bases of the junction left unmatched. CDR1 and CDR2 from the germline V gene are DFQATT and SNEGSKA (reference sequence). CDR3 DNA sequence: TGCAGTGCTCCCCAACAGGGGTCCACTACGGACACCATATATTTT. Residues: CSAPQQGSTTDTIYF.

The sample holds many counts of this clone. This sequence joins TRBV2 and TRBJ1-2, with 7 nucleotides matching TRBD1. CDR1 is SNHLY and CDR2 is FYNNEI in the germline V gene. Unmatched junction bases numbered 7, after V lost 2 bases and J lost 4 bases. The CDR3 runs 15 residues. As DNA, the CDR3 is TGTGCCAGCAGTGAAACCCTACAGGGGAGCTATGGCTACACCTTC. Its protein is CASSETLQGSYGYTF.

This clone was seen at least ten times. The genes are TRBV12-5 and TRBJ1-5; D uncertain. Germline CDR1 LGHNT, CDR2 FRNRAP. This CDR3 region has 11 residues. Trimming stripped 6 bases from V and 5 bases from J, with 5 bases between. CDR3 sequence reads: CASGLDQPQHF. CDR3 coding DNA: TGTGCTAGTGGGCTGGATCAGCCCCAGCATTTT.

This clone was counted at least ten times. The rearrangement joins TRBV19 to TRBJ1-1; D is perhaps TRBD1 (5 bases). Germline V lookup: CDR1 LNHDA, CDR2 SQIVND (reference sequence). This CDR3 contains 13 residues. Trimming removed 4 bases from V and 0 bases from J, with 6 bases in between. The CDR3 loop reads CASSRTLNTEAFF. The DNA of the CDR3 is TGTGCCAGTAGTAGGACATTGAACACTGAAGCTTTCTTT.

The table lists this clone with a few counts. The gene calls are TRBV6-2 or TRBV6-3 and TRBJ2-7; D is perhaps TRBD2 (6 bases). CDR3 length: 14 residues. Germline-derived CDR1 and CDR2 are MNHEY and SVGEGT. Trimming stripped 4 bases from V and 7 bases from J, with 17 bases between. This CDR3 is CASSFRVGGDEQYF. The CDR3 DNA is TGTGCCAGCAGTTTCCGGGTGGGAGGAGATGAGCAGTACTTC.

The genes are TRBV6-1 and TRBJ2-1, with 11 bases identical to TRBD2. J lost 2 bases, V lost 0 bases, and 6 bases had no gene match. The CDR3 sequence is 18 residues long. The germline V gene has CDR1 MNHNS and CDR2 SASEGT. CDR3 DNA: TGTGCCAGCAGTGAAGCCCTCTCTAGCGGGAGGACCTACAATGAGCAGTTCTTC. Protein: CASSEALSSGRTYNEQFF.

The gene calls are TRBV5-1 and TRBJ2-7; perhaps TRBD2 as D (6 bases). Deletions cut 4 bases from V and 4 bases from J, with 15 bases between. CDR3 size: 14 residues. Germline values: CDR1 SGHRS, CDR2 YFSETQ. CDR3 protein: CASSPAGGTYEQYF. CDR3 DNA: TGCGCCAGCAGCCCGGCGGGCGGGACTTACGAGCAGTACTTC.

To note about this clone: Germline is not matched at one junction end, which may reflect a read error. This same CDR3 is encoded by further DNA sequences in the sample. This chain connects TRBV4-2 to TRBJ2-7; TRBD2 matches 7 bases. This CDR3 region has 17 residues. CDR1 is LGHNA, CDR2 YNFKEQ, per germline. The CDR3: CASSQYPSGVGSYEQYF. CDR3 DNA sequence: TGTGCCAGTAGCCAGTACCCGAGCGGGGTGGGGTCCTACGAGCAGTACTTC.

In its sample, this clone was seen many times. The CDR3 here is CATSLAGVQDGELFF. The CDR3 coding sequence is TGTGCCACCAGTCTAGCGGGAGTTCAGGACGGGGAGCTGTTTTTT. J is TRBJ2-2 and V is TRBV24-1, with 10 bases that match TRBD2. CDR3 length equals 15 residues. Germline CDR1 reads KGHDR; CDR2 reads SFDVKD. Losses at the gene ends were 6 bases for V and 7 bases for J; bases not matched to a gene: 7.

This clone was seen many times. The J gene is TRBJ2-5, the V gene TRBV19, with 7 positions matching TRBD1. Trimming cost V 4 bases and J 4 bases; bases outside gene matches: 3. The CDR3 extends over 13 amino acids. Looked up from germline, CDR1 is LNHDA and CDR2 is SQIVND (reference sequence). CDR3 DNA: TGTGCCAGTAGTACGGGACAGTCAGAGACCCAGTACTTC. This gives the protein CASSTGQSETQYF.